What follows describes a single T cell receptor (beta chain). In its sample, this clonotype comes out as medium-sized (0.01 to 0.1%). The clone's antigen remains unknown. Within one base of it there is no much larger clone, and no base qualities were kept. The data were obtained in a study of HIV-infected patients and healthy controls (dated by TCRdb to the mid-2010s). Regarding the complete study: After three months of therapy, CD4 counts in 14 of 16 patients increased to a modest but significant degree while remaining below normal ranges. CD8 counts did not change consistently during early therapy, while the CD4:CD8 ratio increased slightly. An undetectable viral load was attained by 11 of 16 patients by the second bleed and by all patients after a further year of therapy. Patients lacked overall T-cell lymphocytopenia, and total CDR3 counts per chain did not differ significantly from controls. The study asked whether deep sequencing of the TCR repertoire from small blood samples of HIV patients could detect immune perturbation and reconstitution.

Follow-up blood was drawn from HIV-infected patients roughly three months, about 14 weeks, after the initiation of antiretroviral therapy. Since whole blood was used without any cell fractionation, the repertoire reflected all peripheral T cells in unsorted form. For RNA extraction, roughly 2.3 ml of peripheral blood was drawn into Tempus tubes. Patients were deemed ineligible for enrollment if they had febrile or AIDS-related illness, tumors, hepatitis B or C coinfection, immunomodulatory therapy, recent vaccination or treatment interruptions. The TURBO-DNase kit was used to remove leftover genomic DNA, and GLOBINclear was used to deplete globin mRNA. The research as a whole found: In the study, no determination of donor HLA types was made. Comparisons were complicated by unequal numbers of distinct sequences between patients and controls, and rare events from HIV-infected data were overweighted by size-matching. In the samples, alpha-beta chain pairing was left undetermined. Roughly threefold more distinct CDR3s and higher Shannon diversity were observed in healthy control repertoires than in untreated HIV+ repertoires. Treated samples represented only about three months of therapy, a duration arguably insufficient for detecting immune reconstitution in view of low adult thymic output. HIV-associated CDR3s exhibited a significant reduction in frequency during therapy, whereas CMV-associated CDR3s exhibited no significant change, although the majority increased in frequency. The observed differences in diversity were not explained by the slight differences in age and sex profiles between the study cohorts. Alpha-chain CDR3s from MAIT cells occurred at high frequency in healthy controls but were severely depleted in HIV+ repertoires. The dynamics of distinct T-cell subpopulations could not be separated, and sequencing depth was restricted, because whole blood was used. In size-matched repertoire data, the apparent post-therapy recovery of the Gini index in HIV-infected patients was not replicated. Compared with controls, HIV-infected patients showed significantly different mean usage of eight alpha and eight beta V genes. Significantly higher mean Gini indices were seen in HIV-infected repertoires than in controls, possibly reflecting oligoclonality. A major limit on how widely the findings apply, in the view of the authors, was that only sixteen HIV-infected individuals were processed. Both the Jaccard index and the count of highly shared sequences showed that healthy controls shared more CDR3s between individuals than HIV+ patients did.

Roughly 0.55 ug RNA was reverse transcribed with SuperScript III using primers against the alpha and beta constant regions. Alpha and beta chain libraries were generated separately via chain-specific third strand synthesis with multiplexing indices. To avoid primer bias, the protocol used one single primer pair to amplify every rearrangement within a chain, and the protocol also attached molecular barcodes to each cDNA molecule. T4 RNA Ligase 1 joined purified cDNA to a 5' RACE adapter that carried a random hexamer and the SP2 sequencing primer site. Second strand synthesis was primed from the SP2 site with Phusion polymerase, using slow temperature ramps to favor optimal annealing. Joined together, two random hexamer sequences that had both been added before amplification formed the 12-nucleotide barcode of each molecule. A short first PCR added P5 and P7 adapter elements plus a second index, followed by a roughly 25-cycle amplification PCR with P5s and P7 primers. The libraries went through approximately 27 PCR cycles in total, were quantified on a Qubit, were sized on a Bioanalyzer, and were diluted to around 4 nM. Normalized libraries were sequenced on an Illumina MiSeq with 2 x 250 paired-end kits. Reverse transcription reactions were cleaned up on MinElute columns and eluted into 10 ul Tris-Cl. Adapter ligations were incubated for 20 to 25 hours at 16 degrees C and subsequently purified with AMPure XP beads at a 1:1 ratio. Regarding the original processing steps: A modified Decombinator processed the demultiplexed FASTQ files and output V, J, insert and barcode information. Sequences sharing a barcode but differing from the dominant sequence were discarded as errors, and barcodes clustered at Levenshtein distance 3 were counted to estimate original cDNA molecules. The R packages ineq, vegan, igraph and RCytoscape were used for downstream analyses, with IMGT nomenclature and CDR3 definitions applied. V gene usage was calculated across distinct sequences, with every TCR tallied a single time to avoid skew from clonal expansion. Similarity networks connected unique CDR3 amino acid sequences within a donor whenever two sequences differed by a single Levenshtein edit. The authors compiled published HIV-specific CDR3s (about 100 alpha, more than 650 beta) and CMV-specific CDR3s (13 alpha, more than 200 beta) and searched for them in the repertoires. Random subsampling to size-matched repertoires demonstrated that the decreased diversity in patients did not result from their lower sequence numbers. TCRdb applied fastp at Q25 and MiXCR to the public reads, then kept only in-frame beta chains. Each record represents a unique CDR3 protein, reported with the most common genes and DNA among its rows. The V and J calls follow TCRdb's processing rather than the paper's. The sample records roughly 6,600 distinct CDR3 sequences, over 9.5% of which are singletons. The leading ten clones occupy less than 20% of the sample.

The V and J ends are trimmed by 3 bases and 10 bases, leaving 17 bases between them. Its CDR3 holds 14 amino acids, cysteine through phenylalanine. The CDR3 DNA has 42 bases and is translated from base 1. From the germline V gene, CDR1 is KGHDR and CDR2 is SFDVKD. The sequencing here drew on blood, taken during antiretroviral therapy. The rearranged segments are TRBV24-1 and TRBJ1-1; a confident D gene designation cannot be given. The clonotype comes from an adult with HIV infection. CDR3 sequence: CATSDAQTLGAAFF. Here is the DNA: TGTGCCACCAGTGATGCCCAGACATTAGGCGCAGCTTTCTTT.